The table lists the clone carrying this TCR beta chain with many counts. Its target is unknown. Time point in this sample: sample taken at primary tumor resection. Frozen PBMC, nontumor lung or tumor provided whole RNA, which was sequenced unsorted. This record belongs to a study of spatial heterogeneity in lung cancer. Study observations and caveats: Alpha chains reached an estimated coverage of about 7.2% of tumor T cells, and beta chains about 13%. The number of expanded tumor alpha and beta chains correlated with mutation number.

TCRdb re-analysed the 5' RACE reads in MiXCR, keeping a single row per CDR3 protein. The table shows some 96,000 distinct CDR3 sequences, with 4.4% occurring only once. Germline V gene sequence: CDR1 MNHNY, CDR2 SVGAGI (reference sequence). V was clipped by 1 base and J by 0 bases, with 9 bases between them. The CDR3 covers 15 residues. This TCR came from a male donor with early-stage non-small cell lung cancer. The genes are TRBV6-6 and TRBJ1-1; tentatively, D is TRBD1 (5 bases). This material consisted of lung tumor tissue, taken at surgery. The CDR3 loop is CASSYWDSLNTEAFF. DNA for the CDR3: TGTGCCAGCAGTTACTGGGACTCATTGAACACTGAAGCTTTCTTT.